Shown below are 28 T cell receptor beta chains from a single sample sequenced in a study of blood T cell repertoires in COVID-19. Only in-frame clones appear in the TCRdb table, and some are missing; sequencing was by immunoSEQ multiplex PCR. The data show 250,000 to 350,000 clones, about 90% seen once. What was sequenced was peripheral blood. The receptors were sampled from a man between 18 and 35 years old with active or convalescent COVID-19.

The CDR3 region is CASRGADSYEQYF. CDR3 sequence (DNA): TGTGCCAGCAGAGGGGCCGACTCCTACGAGCAGTACTTC. This chain joins TRBV6-5 and TRBJ2-7, with a weak D call TRBD1 (5 bases). Germline CDR1 is MNHEY and CDR2 is SVGAGI. The length of the CDR3 is 13 residues. V lost 6 bases and J lost 0, with 9 bases in between.

This clone was picked up a small number of times. The chain uses TRBV28 and TRBJ1-5; D is uncertain. V was pared by 2 bases and J by 6 bases, with 14 bases between. Per the germline V gene, CDR1 is MDHEN and CDR2 is SYDVKM. This CDR3 has 15 residues. The DNA of the CDR3 is TGTGCCAGCAGTTTACGAGGGTTACGGGTTCAGCCCCAGCATTTT. Protein product: CASSLRGLRVQPQHF.

The chain links TRBV7-9 to TRBJ1-4; 10 nucleotides match TRBD1. J gave up 11 bases and V 8 bases, and 8 bases lay outside the gene matches. CDR1 and CDR2 from the germline V gene are SEHNR and FQNEAQ (reference sequence). The CDR3 extends over 13 amino acids. In DNA, the CDR3 is TGTGCCAGCGGGCGGACAGGGGGGAGGAAACTGTTTTTT. Protein product: CASGRTGGRKLFF.

V and J are TRBV27 and TRBJ1-5, with D perhaps TRBD1 (5 bases). From germline, CDR1 is MNHEY and CDR2 SMNVEV (reference sequence). Trimming removed 2 bases from V and 2 bases from J, with 7 bases in between. This CDR3 contains 14 residues. CDR3 loop: CASSLAGGNQPQHF. The CDR3 DNA sequence: TGTGCCAGCAGTTTAGCGGGGGGCAATCAGCCCCAGCATTTT.

The chain couples TRBV24-1 to TRBJ2-3; tentatively, D is TRBD1 (6 bases). The CDR3 sequence is 18 residues long. Looked up from germline, CDR1 is KGHDR and CDR2 is SFDVKD. V was trimmed by 3 bases and J by 5 bases, leaving 23 bases between them. The CDR3 here is CATSDLPNTGLGEDTQYF. The CDR3, as DNA: TGTGCCACCAGTGATCTGCCCAATACAGGGTTGGGCGAAGATACGCAGTATTTT.

This rearrangement joins TRBV10-1 to TRBJ1-5; D is unclear. V lost 2 bases and J lost 5, with 10 bases in between. The CDR3 runs 14 residues. Looked up from germline, CDR1 is WNHNN and CDR2 is SYGVQD (reference sequence). This CDR3 reads CASSEAGRDQPQHF. CDR3 bases: TGCGCCAGCAGTGAGGCGGGTAGGGATCAGCCCCAGCATTTT.

The V call is TRBV11-2, the J call TRBJ2-7, with D possibly matching TRBD2 (5 bases). Trimming took off 0 bases at V and 0 bases at J, with 9 bases between the two ends. The germline CDR1 and CDR2 sequences are SGHAT and FQNNGV. This CDR3 has 15 residues. In DNA form, the CDR3 reads TGTGCCAGCAGCTTAGAGACTACGTACTCCTACGAGCAGTACTTC. Translating it yields CASSLETTYSYEQYF.

The DNA of the CDR3 is TGTGCCAGCAGCTTGGGGGGACTAGCGGGGAAAGAGACCCAGTACTTC. Amino acids: CASSLGGLAGKETQYF. The chain couples TRBV7-6 to TRBJ2-5, with 13 nucleotides matching TRBD2. This CDR3 is built from 16 residues. Germline loops: CDR1 SGHVS, CDR2 FNYEAQ. Trimming removed 3 bases from V and 3 bases from J; junction bases left unmatched: 4.

The genes are TRBV11-3 and TRBJ2-3, with TRBD2 matching 9 bases. The CDR3 has 16 amino acids. The germline CDR1 and CDR2 sequences are SGHNT and YENEEA. Trimming removed 0 bases from V and 1 base from J; junction bases left unmatched: 2. The CDR3 loop is CASSLDGGGGTDTQYF. In DNA, the CDR3 is TGTGCCAGCAGCTTAGATGGCGGGGGGGGCACAGATACGCAGTATTTT.

V gene TRBV7-6 combines with J gene TRBJ2-1; TRBD2 agrees at 13 bases. Per germline, CDR1 SGHVS and CDR2 FNYEAQ. The trim removed 5 bases at V and 10 bases at J, leaving 11 bases unmatched. CDR3 length equals 16 residues. The CDR3 DNA is TGTGCCAGCAGCCTGGGACAGCCGGGACTAGCGGGAGAGCAGTTCTTC. This encodes CASSLGQPGLAGEQFF. Looking up the rest from reference TRBV7-6 and TRBJ2-1 gives the full variable domain: GAGVSQSPRYKVTKRGQDVALRCDPISGHVSLYWYRQALGQGPEFLTYFNYEAQQDKSGLPNDRFSAERPEGSISTLTIQRTEQRDSAMYRCASSLGQPGLAGEQFFGPGTRLTVL.

CDR3 residues: CASKEGRQGGWQPQHF. The CDR3 DNA follows: TGTGCCAGTAAAGAGGGGAGACAGGGCGGGTGGCAGCCCCAGCATTTT. The chain combines TRBV19 with TRBJ1-5; 7 bases match TRBD1. The CDR3 runs to 16 residues. From germline, CDR1 is LNHDA and CDR2 SQIVND (reference sequence). With V trimmed by 7 bases and J by 7 bases, 16 bases remained unmatched.

The chain couples TRBV9 to TRBJ2-6; unclear D gene. Germline lookup yields CDR1 SGDLS and CDR2 YYNGEE. The V gene lost 4 bases and the J gene lost 3 bases, with 8 bases spanning the gap. This CDR3 has 14 amino acids. The CDR3 reads CASSSVNGANVLTF. The CDR3 DNA reads as TGTGCCAGCAGCTCCGTTAATGGGGCCAACGTCCTGACTTTC. The variable domain in full, with the rest retrieved from reference TRBV9 and TRBJ2-6, is DSGVTQTPKHLITATGQRVTLRCSPRSGDLSVYWYQQSLDQGLQFLIQYYNGEERAKGNILERFSAQQFPDLHSELNLSSLELGDSALYFCASSSVNGANVLTFGAGSRLTVL.

This clone was observed a handful of times. The gene calls are TRBV7-2 and TRBJ1-3; 8 bases map to TRBD1. This CDR3 spans 15 amino acids. Looked up from germline, CDR1 is SGHTA and CDR2 is FQGNSA. The V segment lost 4 bases and the J segment 3 bases; nucleotides outside the gene matches: 5. The chain's CDR3 is CASSSQGAVGNTIYF. The DNA for the CDR3 is TGTGCCAGCAGCTCCCAGGGGGCCGTTGGAAACACCATATATTTT.

With regard to this clone: One junction end does not reproduce the germline sequence, and a read error may be involved. V is TRBV4-1 and J is TRBJ2-1; 9 nucleotides align to TRBD1. The CDR3 is made up of 12 amino acids. The germline V gene encodes CDR1 MGHRA and CDR2 YSYEKL. The DNA of the CDR3 is TGCGCCAGCAGCGGGGGACAGGGTATTCGGATCTTC. Its translation: CASSGGQGIRIF.

The rearrangement joins TRBV7-7 to TRBJ2-7; D is possibly TRBD1 (5 bases). There are 15 residues in the CDR3. The germline gives CDR1 SSHAT, CDR2 FNYEAQ (reference sequence). The V and J ends lost 5 bases and 0 bases respectively, with 14 bases between them. The CDR3 DNA sequence: TGTGCCAGCAGCAAGGGGTTCGGAACCTCCTACGAGCAGTACTTC. Residues: CASSKGFGTSYEQYF.

The rearrangement joins TRBV5-1 to TRBJ2-3, with D possibly TRBD2 on 5 matching bases. This CDR3 is 15 amino acids long. The germline V gene has CDR1 SGHRS and CDR2 YFSETQ. V was shortened by 2 bases and J by 2 bases, with 12 bases between the two germline ends. The CDR3, as DNA: TGCGCCAGCAGCTTAGCTAGCCTGTACACAGATACGCAGTATTTT. Translating it yields CASSLASLYTDTQYF.

V usage is TRBV6-6 and J usage is TRBJ1-4; 8 nucleotides align to TRBD1. Trimming took 5 bases from V and 6 from J; bases not matched to a gene: 11. CDR3 size: 16 residues. Germline V gene data show CDR1 as MNHNY and CDR2 as SVGAGI (reference sequence). DNA for the CDR3: TGTGCCAGCAGTAATAAGCAGGGGGCGTGGGATGAAAAACTGTTTTTT. It translates to CASSNKQGAWDEKLFF.

CDR3 loop: CAISVAGDRLLTNYGYTF. The CDR3 DNA reads as TGTGCCATCAGTGTCGCCGGGGACAGGCTACTGACTAACTATGGCTACACCTTC. The genes are TRBV10-3 and TRBJ1-2; the match to TRBD1 covers 8 bases. The trim removed 4 bases at V and 0 bases at J, leaving 13 bases unmatched. The germline V gene encodes CDR1 ENHRY and CDR2 SYGVKD. The CDR3 consists of 18 residues.

V gene TRBV7-2 combines with J gene TRBJ2-1, with 9 bases matching TRBD1. V trimming: 4 bases; J trimming: 7 bases; junction bases outside the gene matches: 5. CDR3 size: 14 residues. The germline CDR1 and CDR2 sequences are SGHTA and FQGNSA. CDR3 loop: CASSWGQGVNEQFF. The CDR3, as DNA: TGTGCCAGCAGCTGGGGACAGGGTGTTAATGAGCAGTTCTTC.

V is TRBV13 and J is TRBJ1-3; 7 nucleotides agree with TRBD1. Per germline, CDR1 PRHDT and CDR2 FYEKMQ (reference sequence). Losses at the gene ends were 5 bases for V and 0 bases for J; bases not matched to a gene: 7. The CDR3 sequence is 16 residues long. The CDR3 bases are TGTGCCAGCAGCACACTACAGGGGAGCTCTGGAAACACCATATATTTT. It codes for CASSTLQGSSGNTIYF.

The chain links TRBV12-3 or TRBV12-4 to TRBJ2-7, with D perhaps TRBD1 (6 bases). V dropped 3 bases and J dropped 3 bases, with 9 bases sitting between them. The CDR3 length is 13 residues. CDR3 region: CASSFGQRYEQYF. In DNA, the CDR3 is TGTGCCAGCAGTTTCGGACAGCGCTACGAGCAGTACTTC.

J is TRBJ1-2 and V is TRBV28, with D perhaps matching TRBD1 (5 bases). The CDR3 extends over 13 amino acids. Germline loops: CDR1 MDHEN, CDR2 SYDVKM. The V and J ends lost 4 bases and 8 bases respectively, with 14 bases between them. In DNA, the CDR3 is TGTGCCAGCAGTTCCCGTCCAGGGCGCGGCTACACCTTC. Translation gives CASSSRPGRGYTF.

The CDR3 nucleotides are TGTGCCAGCAGTGTCCCGGGACAGGGGCGGTGGGGAAACACTGAAGCTTTCTTT. Encoded protein: CASSVPGQGRWGNTEAFF. The V gene is TRBV5-4, the J gene TRBJ1-1; 10 bases line up with TRBD1. Germline V lookup: CDR1 SGHNT, CDR2 YYREEE (reference sequence). The ends lost 5 bases at V and 2 bases at J; junction bases unmatched: 15. The CDR3 spans 18 residues.

This rearrangement joins TRBV6-2 or TRBV6-3 to TRBJ2-2; 9 bases agree with TRBD1. In germline, CDR1 is MNHEY, CDR2 SVGEGT. After removal of 4 bases from V and 7 bases from J, the junction contained 7 bases not matched to a gene. The CDR3 length is 15 residues. CDR3 nucleotides: TGTGCCAGCAGTTTCCGACAGGGGGGTGTCGGGGAGCTGTTTTTT. Translating it yields CASSFRQGGVGELFF.

J is TRBJ1-5 and V is TRBV7-2; 7 nucleotides agree with TRBD1. Germline trimming cut 3 bases from V and 6 bases from J; bases unmatched to any gene: 14. The CDR3 contains 17 residues. Germline V lookup: CDR1 SGHTA, CDR2 FQGNSA. The CDR3 spells CASSFNRGPRSGQPQHF. The CDR3 nucleotides read TGTGCCAGCAGCTTTAACAGGGGACCCCGATCCGGTCAGCCCCAGCATTTT.

This clone came up a few times. This chain connects TRBV5-1 to TRBJ1-2, with TRBD1 matching 8 bases. V lost 5 bases to trimming and J lost 3 bases; unmatched junction nucleotides: 9. The length of the CDR3 is 15 residues. Germline V gene sequence: CDR1 SGHRS, CDR2 YFSETQ. The CDR3, as DNA: TGCGCCAGCAGTTTGTACAGGGGGGACTACTATGGCTACACCTTC. It codes for CASSLYRGDYYGYTF.

V is TRBV5-6 and J is TRBJ2-2; TRBD1 aligns across 10 bases. Losses at the gene ends were 3 bases for V and 5 bases for J; bases not matched to a gene: 13. The CDR3 loop spans 18 amino acids. Per the germline V gene, CDR1 is SGHDT and CDR2 is YYEEEE. CDR3 amino acids: CASSWGQGTRRKTGELFF. CDR3 in DNA: TGTGCCAGCAGCTGGGGACAGGGGACTAGACGCAAGACCGGGGAGCTGTTTTTT.

In DNA, the CDR3 is TGTGCCAGCAGCAATGACCGACAGGGGACGGCTGAAGCTTTCTTT. This translates into CASSNDRQGTAEAFF. The rearrangement joins TRBV21-1 to TRBJ1-1; TRBD1 was called by the table and not checked on the DNA. TRBV21-1 is a pseudogene segment. The length of the CDR3 is 15 residues.